These 23 T cell receptor beta chains were sequenced from one sample in a study of blood T cell repertoires in COVID-19. TCRdb's copy holds only in-frame clones and misses some; the assay was immunoSEQ multiplex PCR. The profile shows tens of thousands of clones, roughly 72% of them singletons. Input material: peripheral blood. The receptors shown here come from a woman in her 70s with COVID-19, enrolled during active disease.

The chain couples TRBV2 to TRBJ2-1; 10 nucleotides agree with TRBD2. The germline V gene has CDR1 SNHLY and CDR2 FYNNEI. The CDR3 sequence is 12 residues long. V was pared by 6 bases and J by 9 bases, with 2 bases of the junction left unmatched. This CDR3 reads CASRRTSGEQFF. The CDR3 DNA is TGTGCCAGCAGACGGACTAGCGGTGAGCAGTTCTTC.

The chain is built from TRBV10-2 and TRBJ1-5; the match to TRBD1 covers 7 bases. With 3 bases clipped from V and 5 bases from J, the junction kept 10 bases outside the gene matches. In germline, CDR1 is WSHSY, CDR2 SAAADI. The CDR3 contains 16 residues. CDR3 region: CASSDYGQAGHQPQHF. CDR3 bases: TGCGCCAGCAGTGACTATGGACAGGCAGGGCATCAGCCCCAGCATTTT.

J is TRBJ2-1 and V is TRBV28, with TRBD1 matching 11 bases. Germline CDR1 is MDHEN and CDR2 is SYDVKM. J lost 8 bases, V lost 5 bases, and 5 bases had no gene match. CDR3 length: 14 amino acids. CDR3 DNA: TGTGCCAGCAGTAGATGGGACAGGGGGGATGAGCAGTTCTTC. Translation gives CASSRWDRGDEQFF.

The chain employs TRBV7-8 and TRBJ1-4; D remains unclear. Per the germline V gene, CDR1 is SGHVS and CDR2 is FQNEAQ. Trimming removed 3 bases at V and 8 bases at J, with 10 bases between. The CDR3 length is 13 residues. The CDR3 nucleotides read TGTGCCAGCAGCTTGGGCCTGAAGGAAAAACTGTTTTTT. This sequence encodes CASSLGLKEKLFF.

The J gene is TRBJ2-7, the V gene TRBV5-1; 10 bases map to TRBD2. The germline gives CDR1 SGHRS, CDR2 YFSETQ. The CDR3 covers 15 residues. With 2 bases clipped from V and 0 bases from J, the junction kept 2 bases outside the gene matches. In DNA form, the CDR3 reads TGCGCCAGCAGCTTCCTAGCGGGGGTCTCCTACGAGCAGTACTTC. Residues: CASSFLAGVSYEQYF.

This clone was observed once. J is TRBJ1-4 and V is TRBV9; TRBD1 might be the D (6 bases). Trimming took 4 bases from V and 1 from J, leaving 17 bases between them. The CDR3 totals 17 residues. Germline loops: CDR1 SGDLS, CDR2 YYNGEE. The CDR3: CASSPGGGRLTNEKLFF. Written as DNA, the CDR3 is TGTGCCAGCAGCCCCGGGGGGGGGCGGCTAACTAATGAAAAACTGTTTTTT.

The chain links TRBV13 to TRBJ2-3, with TRBD2 matching over 8 bases. Germline CDR1 PRHDT, CDR2 FYEKMQ (reference sequence). J gave up 2 bases and V 1 base, and 5 bases lay outside the gene matches. The CDR3 length is 16 residues. CDR3 nucleotide sequence: TGTGCCAGCAGCTTAGCCCGGGGGGGCGTCACAGATACGCAGTATTTT. Encoded protein: CASSLARGGVTDTQYF.

This clone was seen a single time. The chain carries TRBV13 and TRBJ2-2, with 10 bases matching TRBD2. The CDR3 covers 17 residues. V shed 5 bases and J 3 bases; nucleotides not matched to a gene: 9. Germline V gene lookup returns CDR1 PRHDT and CDR2 FYEKMQ (reference sequence). The CDR3 spells CASSLPGLAGDTGELFF. DNA for the CDR3: TGTGCCAGCAGCCTACCGGGGCTAGCGGGGGACACCGGGGAGCTGTTTTTT. Full variable domain (missing parts from reference TRBV13 and TRBJ2-2): AAGVIQSPRHLIKEKRETATLKCYPIPRHDTVYWYQQGPGQDPQFLISFYEKMQSDKGSIPDRFSAQQFSDYHSELNMSSLELGDSALYFCASSLPGLAGDTGELFFGEGSRLTVL.

V and J are TRBV11-1 and TRBJ1-1; tentative D call: TRBD1 (6 bases). CDR3 size: 13 residues. Germline V gives CDR1 SGHAT, CDR2 FQDESV (reference sequence). V lost 1 base and J 6 bases, leaving 9 bases between the germline ends. The CDR3 nucleotides are TGTGCCAGCAGCTTAGGGACAGCCGCTGAAGCTTTCTTT. Encoded protein: CASSLGTAAEAFF.

The chain recombines TRBV11-3 with TRBJ2-1; 10 bases are shared with TRBD2. CDR3 length: 15 residues. J was trimmed by 11 bases and V by 3 bases; bases with no gene match: 10. Germline V lookup: CDR1 SGHNT, CDR2 YENEEA. As DNA, the CDR3 is TGTGCCAGCAGCTTGGAACTAGCGGGAATGGGTCAGCAGTTCTTC. Its translation is CASSLELAGMGQQFF. Full variable domain (rest looked up from reference TRBV11-3 and TRBJ2-1): EAGVVQSPRYKIIEKKQPVAFWCNPISGHNTLYWYLQNLGQGPELLIRYENEEAVDDSQLPKDRFSAERLKGVDSTLKIQPAELGDSAVYLCASSLELAGMGQQFFGPGTRLTVL.

A single count supports this clone. Relative to the germline gene, one junction end is altered; a read error may explain this. The V gene is TRBV11-3, the J gene TRBJ2-2, with TRBD2 matching 10 bases. This CDR3 comprises 16 residues. The germline gives CDR1 SGHNT, CDR2 YENEEA. The CDR3 spells CASSVGTSANTGELFF. CDR3 nucleotides: TGTGCCAGCAGCGTAGGGACTAGCGCGAATACCGGGGAGCTGTTTTTT. The entire variable domain, with the rest obtained from reference TRBV11-3 and TRBJ2-2, is as follows: EAGVVQSPRYKIIEKKQPVAFWCNPISGHNTLYWYLQNLGQGPELLIRYENEEAVDDSQLPKDRFSAERLKGVDSTLKIQPAELGDSAVYLCASSVGTSANTGELFFGEGSRLTVL.

This clone has a single count. The chain is built from TRBV4-1 and TRBJ2-1, with 10 bases fitting TRBD2. Germline V gene sequence: CDR1 MGHRA, CDR2 YSYEKL. The V gene end was trimmed by 1 base and the J gene end by 8 bases; junction bases not matched to a gene: 11. The CDR3 is 17 residues long. CDR3 sequence: CASSQGRLAGVSDEQFF. Here the CDR3 DNA reads TGCGCCAGCAGCCAAGGTCGGCTAGCGGGAGTTAGCGATGAGCAGTTCTTC.

The chain carries TRBV7-9 and TRBJ2-1; D ambiguous. Germline CDR1 SEHNR, CDR2 FQNEAQ (reference sequence). V shed 2 bases and J shed 4 bases, with 15 bases lying between them. The CDR3 is 16 residues long. Written as DNA, the CDR3 is TGTGCCAGCAGCTTATTTCAGGCCCGGCGTTACAATGAGCAGTTCTTC. Amino acid sequence: CASSLFQARRYNEQFF.

This clone has more than one count but fewer than ten. The genes are TRBV7-8 and TRBJ2-2; 11 nucleotides match TRBD1. J lost 6 bases, V lost 6 bases, and 9 bases had no gene match. Germline assignment: CDR1 SGHVS and CDR2 FQNEAQ. The CDR3 sequence is 16 residues long. CDR3 in amino acids: CASRADRGPSAGELFF. Here the CDR3 DNA reads TGTGCCAGCAGGGCGGACAGGGGGCCTTCGGCCGGGGAGCTGTTTTTT.

The genes are TRBV29-1 and TRBJ1-2; D unclear. Germline values: CDR1 SQVTM, CDR2 ANQGSEA. This CDR3 is 13 amino acids long. Between the trimmed V and J ends, which lost 3 bases and 4 bases, there was a span of 12 bases. CDR3 sequence: CSVDSADSYGYTF. CDR3 coding DNA: TGCAGCGTTGATTCGGCAGACTCCTATGGCTACACCTTC.

CDR3 DNA sequence: TGTGCCAGCAGCACGCCGGGGGATAATCAGCCCCAGCATTTT. Translating gives CASSTPGDNQPQHF. V is TRBV7-2 and J is TRBJ1-5; possible D gene TRBD1, 5 bases. The germline V gene has CDR1 SGHTA and CDR2 FQGNSA. The CDR3 extends over 14 amino acids. Trimming pared 5 bases from V and 4 bases from J, leaving 12 bases between.

This clone was picked up a small number of times. V gene TRBV18 combines with J gene TRBJ1-1; D gene uncertain. V was cut by 5 bases and J by 0 bases, with 10 bases left in between. The germline V gene encodes CDR1 KGHSH and CDR2 LQKENI. The CDR3 spans 14 residues. The CDR3 sequence: CASSWESMNTEAFF. CDR3 DNA sequence: TGTGCCAGCTCATGGGAGTCCATGAACACTGAAGCTTTCTTT.

The chain uses TRBV6-2 or TRBV6-3 and TRBJ1-2; D perhaps matches TRBD1 (6 bases). V lost 0 bases to trimming and J lost 0 bases, with 14 bases between them. Per the germline V gene, CDR1 is MNHEY and CDR2 is SVGEGT. This CDR3 has 17 amino acids. CDR3 residues: CASSYSGAAQANYGYTF. The CDR3 DNA follows: TGTGCCAGCAGTTACTCGGGGGCCGCCCAAGCTAACTATGGCTACACCTTC.

The CDR3 sequence: CASSPWDRGQENIQYF. As DNA, the CDR3 is TGTGCCAGCAGCCCATGGGACAGGGGGCAAGAAAACATTCAGTACTTC. This sequence joins TRBV11-3 and TRBJ2-4; 12 bases map to TRBD1. J lost 5 bases, V lost 5 bases, and 7 bases had no gene match. CDR3 size: 16 residues. Germline-derived CDR1 and CDR2 are SGHNT and YENEEA.

The genes are TRBV6-5 and TRBJ1-5; possible D gene TRBD1, 5 bases. V dropped 4 bases and J dropped 0 bases, with 10 bases sitting between them. The CDR3 runs to 15 residues. The germline CDR1 and CDR2 sequences are MNHEY and SVGAGI. The CDR3 here is CASSSDRNSNQPQHF. The CDR3 coding sequence is TGTGCCAGCAGTTCAGACAGAAATAGCAATCAGCCCCAGCATTTT.

In this sample, this clone is medium-sized. V and J are TRBV4-2 and TRBJ2-1; D call uncertain. Germline V gene sequence: CDR1 LGHNA, CDR2 YNFKEQ. The V and J ends lost 0 bases and 1 base respectively, with 10 bases between them. The CDR3 covers 16 residues. CDR3 region: CASSQEEASSYNEQFF. The DNA for the CDR3 is TGTGCCAGCAGCCAAGAAGAGGCTAGTTCCTACAATGAGCAGTTCTTC.

The chain couples TRBV12-3 or TRBV12-4 to TRBJ1-5, with 10 nucleotides matching TRBD1. The CDR3 spans 13 residues. The J segment lost 5 bases and the V segment lost 6 bases, leaving 1 base of the junction unmatched. The CDR3 loop is CASRGTGDQPQHF. The CDR3 bases are TGTGCCAGCAGAGGGACAGGGGATCAGCCCCAGCATTTT.

This chain joins TRBV19 and TRBJ2-7, with TRBD2 as a possible D gene (6 bases). Between the trimmed V and J ends, which lost 6 bases and 9 bases, there was a span of 12 bases. Germline CDR1 is LNHDA and CDR2 is SQIVND (reference sequence). The length of the CDR3 is 11 residues. The CDR3 loop reads CASREGGRQYV. CDR3 DNA sequence: TGTGCCAGTAGGGAGGGAGGAAGGCAGTACGTC.